Listed below are T cell receptor beta chains from one sample, sequenced in a study of cytomegalovirus exposure and HLA in healthy donors. Clones were sequenced by immunoSEQ multiplex PCR, and TCRdb holds only the in-frame ones, with some missing. The sample records some 120,000 clones, around 72% being singletons. Sequencing was done on a sample of PBMCs. Receptor source: a man aged 25 to 40 in good health and CMV-seronegative. The CDR3 runs from the conserved cysteine through the conserved F or W. Fields, in order: J gene, D gene, V gene, clone size, CDR3 DNA, CDR3 protein. A D gene is named only where the DNA matches it firmly. Expanded clones get a size class; other rows say once, few or many, or leave the size out.

TRBJ2-2 TRBD1 TRBV5-5 . TGTGCCAGCAGTCGGACAGGGTCCAAGGTTTACACCGGGGAGCTGTTTTTT CASSRTGSKVYTGELFF
TRBJ2-2 . TRBV2 . TGTGCCAGCAGCGCCTTGTTTGCGGGGAGGGGGACCGGGGAGCTGTTTTTT CASSALFAGRGTGELFF
TRBJ1-1 . TRBV5-4 few TGTGCCAGCAGCTTGGACCGGACCGGAGGTACTGAAGCTTTCTTT CASSLDRTGGTEAFF
TRBJ1-1 TRBD1 TRBV5-1 . TGCGCCAGCAGCTGGGCACCACAGGGGGGGGCCACTGAAGCTTTCTTT CASSWAPQGGATEAFF
TRBJ2-2 . TRBV30 . TGTGCCTGGAGTCCCAGCACCGGGGAGCTGTTTTTT CAWSPSTGELFF
TRBJ2-5 TRBD2 TRBV6-5 . TGTGCCAGCAGCCTAGCGGGGGGGAAGGAGACCCAGTACTTC CASSLAGGKETQYF
TRBJ1-5 TRBD1 TRBV4-1 . TGCGCCAGCAGCCTCACCACAGGGGACTCAAGTCAGCCCCAGCATTTT CASSLTTGDSSQPQHF
TRBJ1-6 . TRBV2 . TGTGCCAGCAGTGAAGCAGCGCGGGTAAGGTCACCCCTCCACTTT CASSEAARVRSPLHF
TRBJ2-1 TRBD2 TRBV9 . TGTGCCAGCAGCGTCCGCGGGGGGTACGTTGAGCAGTTCTTC CASSVRGGYVEQFF
TRBJ1-1 . TRBV21-1 . TGTGCCAGCAGCACGTCTGGGGGGGCGACTGAAGCTTTCTTT CASSTSGGATEAFF
TRBJ1-1 TRBD1 TRBV6-6 . TGTGCCAGCAGTTACTCAGAACAGGGACAGGAAGCTTTCTTT CASSYSEQGQEAFF
TRBJ2-3 . TRBV5-1 once TGCGCCAGCAGCTTCCTGACAGGCACAGATACGCAGTATTTT CASSFLTGTDTQYF
TRBJ2-7 . TRBV9 . TGTGCCAGAGAGGGCTGGGGCTACGAGCAGTACTTC CAREGWGYEQYF
TRBJ2-1 . TRBV9 few TGTGCCAGCGTATCCGGGAATGAGCAGTTCTTC CASVSGNEQFF
TRBJ2-3 . TRBV5-4 . TGTGCCAGCACAGGGCAGGGTTCAGATACGCAGTATTTT CASTGQGSDTQYF
TRBJ2-1 TRBD2 TRBV28 once TGTGCCAGCAGTTTACGGCGGAGGACTAGCGGGCCCGACAATGAGCAGTTCTTC CASSLRRRTSGPDNEQFF
TRBJ2-7 . TRBV9 few TGTGCCAGCAGCGTGGCCCCGCGGGTTTCGGAAGAGCAGTACTTC CASSVAPRVSEEQYF
TRBJ2-5 TRBD1 TRBV11-2 once TGTGCCAGCAGCTTAGGGACAGGGAGAGAGACCCAGTACTTC CASSLGTGRETQYF
TRBJ1-5 . TRBV6-4 . TGTGCCAGCAGTGACCGCAGGGTTGGCAATCAGCCCCAGCATTTT CASSDRRVGNQPQHF
TRBJ2-3 TRBD2 TRBV7-3 . TGTGCCAGCAGCTGGCGGACTAGCCCCCCAGATACGCAGTATTTT CASSWRTSPPDTQYF
TRBJ2-1 . TRBV7-9 . TGTGCCAGCAGCGGTAGGGGGGGGCTTTTTTGGAATGAGCAGTTCTTC CASSGRGGLFWNEQFF
TRBJ1-1 . TRBV7-9 . TGTGCCAGCAGACATCCTCTCGGGGGGCAGGATGACACTGAAGCTTTCTTT CASRHPLGGQDDTEAFF
TRBJ2-7 . TRBV2 . TGTGCCAGCCTTCTCTACAGTGGCTACGAGCAGTACTTC CASLLYSGYEQYF
TRBJ1-1 . TRBV7-2 once TGTGCCAGCAGCTTAAGGGAGAGATTGAACACTGAAGCTTTCTTT CASSLRERLNTEAFF
TRBJ1-1 . TRBV5-4 . TGTGCCAGCAGTCTGGACAGAATGAACACTGAAGCTTTCTTT CASSLDRMNTEAFF
TRBJ2-3 TRBD1 TRBV6-5 . TGTGCCAGCAGAAGGACAGGAGGCACAGATACGCAGTATTTT CASRRTGGTDTQYF
TRBJ1-3 . TRBV27 . TGTGCCAGCAGTTTATATGGGACAACCGAGGGAAACACCATATATTTT CASSLYGTTEGNTIYF
TRBJ2-1 . TRBV11-3 . TGTGCCAGCAGCTTAGGAGGTTGGAGTGGATACAATGAGCAGTTCTTC CASSLGGWSGYNEQFF
TRBJ2-3 . TRBV28 . TGTGCCAGCAGTTTGGAGGTTATACCTAGCACAGATACGCAGTATTTT CASSLEVIPSTDTQYF
TRBJ2-5 TRBD1 TRBV27 . TGTGCCAGCAGTTTTGATATACAGGGGGCTGTAGAGACCCAGTACTTC CASSFDIQGAVETQYF
TRBJ2-7 TRBD2 TRBV29-1 . TGCAGCGCTGAACTAGCGGGGGGTCCCTACGAGCAGTACTTC CSAELAGGPYEQYF
TRBJ1-2 . TRBV18 . TGTGCCAGCTCACCACGCGGGGGCGATGGCTACACCTTC CASSPRGGDGYTF
TRBJ1-2 TRBD1 TRBV5-4 . TGTGCCAGCAGTTGGACAGGGGGCGCGGGCTATGGCTACACCTTC CASSWTGGAGYGYTF
TRBJ2-2 TRBD2 TRBV7-3 . TGTGCCAGCAGCTTCCCCAGACTAGCGGAAAAGAACACCGGGGAGCTGTTTTTT CASSFPRLAEKNTGELFF
TRBJ2-7 . TRBV4-3 . TGCGCCAGCAGCCAAGAAACGGGGTACTACGAGCAGTACTTC CASSQETGYYEQYF
TRBJ2-5 . TRBV4-2 . TGTGCCAGCAGCCTAAATACAGGGTACCAGTACTTC CASSLNTGYQYF
TRBJ2-3 TRBD2 TRBV19 . TGTGCCAGTAGTATGCAGCGGGGGGGCACAGATACGCAGTATTTT CASSMQRGGTDTQYF